Listed below are T cell receptor beta chains from one sample, sequenced in a study of blood T cells in healthy people across ages. TCRdb passed the 5' RACE reads through MiXCR, listing each CDR3 protein once. The top ten hold 29% of the sample, which has about 290,000 distinct CDR3 sequences, around 27% seen once. What was sequenced was blood. The receptors stem from a woman aged 70 to 79 in good health. The CDR3 runs from the conserved cysteine through the conserved F or W. A D gene is named only where the DNA matches it firmly. Where a row states a size, it is once, few, many or the class of an expanded clone; other rows omit it.

v_gene: TRBV28; j_gene: TRBJ1-1; abundance: few; d_gene: TRBD1; CDR3nt: TGTGCCAGCAGTTCGGAGCAGGGACAGGAAATAAACACTGAAGCTTTCTTT; CDR3aa: CASSSEQGQEINTEAFF
v_gene: TRBV6-2/TRBV6-3; j_gene: TRBJ2-4; abundance: few; d_gene: TRBD2; CDR3nt: TGTGCCAGCAGTTACTCGGGACTAGAGTACATTCAGTACTTC; CDR3aa: CASSYSGLEYIQYF
v_gene: TRBV7-9; j_gene: TRBJ2-7; abundance: few; d_gene: TRBD1; CDR3nt: TGTGCCAGCAGCCCGTGGACAGGGAACTACGAGCAGTACTTC; CDR3aa: CASSPWTGNYEQYF
v_gene: TRBV12-3/TRBV12-4; j_gene: TRBJ1-2; abundance: -; d_gene: -; CDR3nt: TGTGCCAGCAGCTCCGGGACATTCTATGGCTACACCTTC; CDR3aa: CASSSGTFYGYTF
v_gene: TRBV6-2/TRBV6-3; j_gene: TRBJ1-1; abundance: -; d_gene: -; CDR3nt: TGTGCCAGCAGTTATGTTGTGGGCCGAGAAGCTTCCTTT; CDR3aa: CASSYVVGREASF
v_gene: TRBV28; j_gene: TRBJ2-5; abundance: few; d_gene: TRBD1; CDR3nt: TGTGCCAGCAGAACAGGGGGCGCGGGAGAGACCCAGTACTTC; CDR3aa: CASRTGGAGETQYF
v_gene: TRBV24-1; j_gene: TRBJ2-1; abundance: -; d_gene: -; CDR3nt: TGTGCCACCAGTCGTTCGGGAGCAAATGAGCAGTTCTTC; CDR3aa: CATSRSGANEQFF
v_gene: TRBV5-8; j_gene: TRBJ2-7; abundance: many; d_gene: TRBD2; CDR3nt: TGTGCCAGCAGCTTGGGCCAGCGGGACGGTAACGAGCAGTACTTC; CDR3aa: CASSLGQRDGNEQYF
v_gene: TRBV5-1; j_gene: TRBJ2-5; abundance: -; d_gene: -; CDR3nt: TGCGCCAGCAGCTTGGGCTCTTTCCAAGAGACCCAGTACTTC; CDR3aa: CASSLGSFQETQYF
v_gene: TRBV20-1; j_gene: TRBJ2-5; abundance: few; d_gene: -; CDR3nt: TGCAGTGCTAGTTTGGGCGGGAACGTTGGGGAGACCCAGTACTTC; CDR3aa: CSASLGGNVGETQYF
v_gene: TRBV15; j_gene: TRBJ2-1; abundance: few; d_gene: TRBD2; CDR3nt: TGTGCCACCAAATCGCCTAGCGGGACTTACAATGAGCAGTTCTTC; CDR3aa: CATKSPSGTYNEQFF
v_gene: TRBV7-2; j_gene: TRBJ1-5; abundance: once; d_gene: -; CDR3nt: TGTGCCAGCAGCTTACGGGACGGAGGGTACAGCAATCAGCCCCAGCATTTT; CDR3aa: CASSLRDGGYSNQPQHF
v_gene: TRBV19; j_gene: TRBJ2-1; abundance: -; d_gene: TRBD2; CDR3nt: TGTGCCAGTAGTATAACTTCTAGCGGGAACAATGAGCAGTTCTTC; CDR3aa: CASSITSSGNNEQFF
v_gene: TRBV12-3/TRBV12-4; j_gene: TRBJ2-2; abundance: few; d_gene: -; CDR3nt: TGTGCCAGCAGCCCGGACCTGAGCCAGACCGGGGAGCTGTTTTTT; CDR3aa: CASSPDLSQTGELFF
v_gene: TRBV27; j_gene: TRBJ2-7; abundance: once; d_gene: TRBD1; CDR3nt: TGTGCCAGCAGTCCCGGGACAGGGTATCCCTACGAGCAGTACTTC; CDR3aa: CASSPGTGYPYEQYF
v_gene: TRBV5-1; j_gene: TRBJ2-3; abundance: -; d_gene: -; CDR3nt: TGCGCCAGCGGCAGGGGCATCGGAGATACGCAGTATTTT; CDR3aa: CASGRGIGDTQYF
v_gene: TRBV29-1; j_gene: TRBJ2-5; abundance: -; d_gene: -; CDR3nt: TGCAGCGTTGAAGAGGACAGCCGTGGGGAGACCCAGTACTTC; CDR3aa: CSVEEDSRGETQYF
v_gene: TRBV5-1; j_gene: TRBJ1-1; abundance: few; d_gene: -; CDR3nt: TGCGCCAGCAGCTTGGCCCCGAGCAACGCTGAAGCTTTCTTT; CDR3aa: CASSLAPSNAEAFF
v_gene: TRBV19; j_gene: TRBJ2-4; abundance: -; d_gene: -; CDR3nt: TGTGCCAGTAGTCCCGTTCCCGGGACCCTTGGGAACATTCAGTACTTC; CDR3aa: CASSPVPGTLGNIQYF
v_gene: TRBV28; j_gene: TRBJ2-1; abundance: -; d_gene: TRBD2; CDR3nt: TGTGCCAGCACCCTATTCGCGGGAGGGAATGAGCAGTTCTTC; CDR3aa: CASTLFAGGNEQFF
v_gene: TRBV6-5; j_gene: TRBJ2-1; abundance: few; d_gene: TRBD1; CDR3nt: TGTGCCAGTACTAACGGGCAGGGGGCGCCGTTCTTC; CDR3aa: CASTNGQGAPFF
v_gene: TRBV5-5; j_gene: TRBJ2-7; abundance: -; d_gene: TRBD2; CDR3nt: TGTGCCAGCAGCTTGGAGGGCGGGAGGGCCGCCTACGAGCAGTACTTC; CDR3aa: CASSLEGGRAAYEQYF
v_gene: TRBV5-5; j_gene: TRBJ1-1; abundance: few; d_gene: -; CDR3nt: TGTGCCAGCAGTCGACAGCTGGACACTGAAGCTTTCTTT; CDR3aa: CASSRQLDTEAFF
v_gene: TRBV5-1; j_gene: TRBJ1-4; abundance: few; d_gene: -; CDR3nt: TGCGCCAGCAGCTTGATCACAGGCGGTGAAAAACTGTTTTTT; CDR3aa: CASSLITGGEKLFF
v_gene: TRBV29-1; j_gene: TRBJ2-6; abundance: few; d_gene: -; CDR3nt: TGCAGCGTTATGGGGGGTCGCTCTGGGGCCAACGTCCTGACTTTC; CDR3aa: CSVMGGRSGANVLTF
v_gene: TRBV10-3; j_gene: TRBJ2-5; abundance: -; d_gene: TRBD2; CDR3nt: TGTGCCATCAGTGACACTAGCGGGAGGGCCAATCTGAGGGAGACCCAGTACTTC; CDR3aa: CAISDTSGRANLRETQYF
v_gene: TRBV28; j_gene: TRBJ2-3; abundance: -; d_gene: -; CDR3nt: TGTGCCAGCAGTTTTAGGAGAAATACGCAGTATTTT; CDR3aa: CASSFRRNTQYF
v_gene: TRBV2; j_gene: TRBJ2-3; abundance: -; d_gene: -; CDR3nt: TGTGCCAGCATTGAAACAGATACGCAGTATTTT; CDR3aa: CASIETDTQYF